These T cell receptor beta chains were read from a single sample in a study of cytomegalovirus exposure and HLA in healthy donors. Only in-frame clones appear in the TCRdb table, and some are missing; sequencing was by immunoSEQ multiplex PCR. This sample carries more than 20,000 clones, almost 70% of them seen once, and the ten largest clones take about 4.2%. The sample taken for sequencing was PBMCs. The receptors were sampled from a woman aged 45-65 years in good health and CMV-seronegative. Both conserved end residues are trimmed from each CDR3.

J | V | CDR3
TRBJ2-5 | TRBV10-3 | AISEPPKEETQY
TRBJ1-1 | TRBV6-5 | ASSYTQGAEAF
TRBJ1-2 | TRBV9 | ASSVDQGLYGYT
TRBJ1-6 | TRBV6-1 | AIRTDPDSPLH
TRBJ1-2 | TRBV4-1 | ASSPQGGIGYT
TRBJ1-4 | TRBV7-8 | ASSLEAYRTNEKLF
TRBJ1-1 | TRBV28 | ASSYNRGEAF
TRBJ2-7 | TRBV28 | ASRPMDRAYEQY
TRBJ1-3 | TRBV4-1 | AIPRSLLIPNTIY
TRBJ1-1 | TRBV7-9 | ASSLTQMNTEAF
TRBJ1-5 | TRBV29-1 | SVGVGGHDQPQH
TRBJ2-3 | TRBV9 | ASSVSHPPSTDTQY
TRBJ1-2 | TRBV29-1 | SGMTGNYGYT
TRBJ2-1 | TRBV2 | ASSGIAQPGQLYNEQF
TRBJ2-7 | TRBV10-1 | ASSSNRVYEQY
TRBJ2-3 | TRBV12-5 | ASGLAGGGRADTQY
TRBJ2-2 | TRBV4-2 | ASSQYATGDTGELF
TRBJ1-2 | TRBV6-5 | ASSLDKVYGYT
TRBJ2-3 | TRBV14 | ASSHREGTQY